Below are 2 T cell receptor beta chains sequenced from a single sample in a study of T cells in Graves' hyperthyroidism and ophthalmopathy. Template material for amplifying TCR beta CDR3 regions consisted of RNA transcripts. A set of HTBI primers served as the primers for a first-round RT-PCR of the TCR CDR3. TCRdb re-derived calls from the multiplex PCR reads in MiXCR, one entry per CDR3 protein. Among some 600,000 distinct CDR3 sequences listed, approximately 44% were seen once. Input material: peripheral blood or thyroid tissue (not recorded which). The origin of the receptors is a woman younger than 30 with Graves' hyperthyroidism.

In its sample, this clonotype was seen many times. V gene TRBV2 combines with J gene TRBJ1-1, with D tentatively TRBD1 (5 bases). Trimming took 4 bases from V and 7 from J, leaving 10 bases between them. Germline loops: CDR1 SNHLY, CDR2 FYNNEI. This CDR3 contains 12 residues. In nucleotides, the CDR3 is TGTGCCAGCAGTGGAGGGGCGAGTGAAGCTTTCTTT. Protein: CASSGGASEAFF. Drawing the rest from reference TRBV2 and TRBJ1-1, the complete variable domain is EPEVTQTPSHQVTQMGQEVILRCVPISNHLYFYWYRQILGQKVEFLVSFYNNEISEKSEIFDDQFSVERPDGSNFTLKIRSTKLEDSAMYFCASSGGASEAFFGQGTRLTVV.

This clonotype showed up many times. The V gene is TRBV2, the J gene TRBJ2-2, with D maybe TRBD2 (5 bases). Germline assignment: CDR1 SNHLY and CDR2 FYNNEI. This CDR3 region has 13 residues. Trimming took 10 bases from V and 0 from J, leaving 9 bases between them. The CDR3 here is CAIQRSNTGELFF. CDR3 DNA sequence: TGTGCCATCCAGCGGTCGAACACCGGGGAGCTGTTTTTT.